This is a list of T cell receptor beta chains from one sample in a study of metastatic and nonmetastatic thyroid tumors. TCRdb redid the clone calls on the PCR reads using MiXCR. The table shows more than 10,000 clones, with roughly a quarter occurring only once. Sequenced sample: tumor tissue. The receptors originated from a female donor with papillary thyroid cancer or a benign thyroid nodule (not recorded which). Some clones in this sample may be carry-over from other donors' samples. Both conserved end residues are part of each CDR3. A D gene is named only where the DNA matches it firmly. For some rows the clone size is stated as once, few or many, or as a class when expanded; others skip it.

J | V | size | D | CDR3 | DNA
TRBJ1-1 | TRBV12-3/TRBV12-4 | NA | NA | CASRRQGGTEAFF | TGTGCCAGCAGGCGGCAGGGTGGAACTGAAGCTTTCTTT
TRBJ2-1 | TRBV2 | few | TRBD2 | CASSGLAVYNEQFF | TGTGCCAGCAGCGGACTAGCGGTATACAATGAGCAGTTCTTC
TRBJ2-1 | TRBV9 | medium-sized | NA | CASSPDGESYNEQFF | TGTGCCAGCAGCCCCGATGGGGAGTCCTACAATGAGCAGTTCTTC
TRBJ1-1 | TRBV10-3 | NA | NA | CAISEGYKFTEAFF | TGTGCCATCAGTGAGGGATACAAATTCACTGAAGCTTTCTTT
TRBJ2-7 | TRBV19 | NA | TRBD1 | CASSISGRGSYEQYF | TGTGCCAGTAGTATATCGGGCAGGGGGTCCTACGAGCAGTACTTC
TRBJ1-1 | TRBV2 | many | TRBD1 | CASSGQGGSEAFF | TGTGCCAGCTCCGGACAGGGAGGGTCTGAAGCTTTCTTT
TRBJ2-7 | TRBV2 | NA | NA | CASRRQTTSYEQYF | TGTGCCAGCAGAAGACAGACCACTAGCTACGAGCAGTACTTC
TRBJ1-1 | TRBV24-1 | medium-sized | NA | CATSDSRGRVLSKAFF | TGTGCCACCAGTGATTCGAGGGGCAGGGTTCTTTCCAAAGCTTTCTTT
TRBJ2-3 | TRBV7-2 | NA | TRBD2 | CASSTRGSTDTQYF | TGTGCCAGCAGTACGCGGGGGAGCACAGATACGCAGTATTTT
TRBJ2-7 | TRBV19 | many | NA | CASRIDDGGTYEQYF | TGTGCCAGTAGGATTGACGACGGGGGCACCTACGAGCAGTACTTC
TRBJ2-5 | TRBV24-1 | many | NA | CATSGEGSWTQYF | TGTGCCACCAGTGGAGAGGGTTCATGGACCCAGTACTTC
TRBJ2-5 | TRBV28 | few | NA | CASKTGLMQETQYF | TGTGCCAGCAAAACGGGACTTATGCAAGAGACCCAGTACTTC
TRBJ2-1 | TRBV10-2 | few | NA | CASSESTATGHEQFF | TGCGCCAGCAGTGAGTCGACTGCAACCGGGCATGAGCAGTTCTTC
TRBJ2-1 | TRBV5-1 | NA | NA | CASSTFRDISSYNEQFF | TGCGCCAGCAGCACCTTCCGGGACATTAGCTCCTACAATGAGCAGTTCTTC
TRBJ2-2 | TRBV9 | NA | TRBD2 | CASSVQSGANTGELFF | TGTGCCAGCAGCGTACAGAGCGGGGCGAACACCGGGGAGCTGTTTTTT
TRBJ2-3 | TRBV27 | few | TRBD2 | CASSPRTRADTQYF | TGTGCCAGCAGTCCCCGGACTAGGGCGGATACGCAGTATTTT
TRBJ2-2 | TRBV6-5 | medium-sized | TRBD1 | CASPYRQGATTRVTGELFF | TGTGCCAGCCCCTACCGGCAGGGGGCAACAACCAGGGTCACCGGGGAGCTGTTTTTT
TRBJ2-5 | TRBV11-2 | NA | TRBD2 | CASSLAAAGDRETQYF | TGTGCCAGCAGCTTAGCAGCAGCGGGGGATCGGGAGACCCAGTACTTC
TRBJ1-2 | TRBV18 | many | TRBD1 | CASSPDPGTGGATNYGYTF | TGTGCCAGCTCACCAGACCCCGGGACAGGGGGGGCCACTAACTATGGCTACACCTTC
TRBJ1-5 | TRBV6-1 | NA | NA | CASRGRGRDQSQHF | TGTGCCAGCAGGGGGAGGGGAAGGGATCAGTCCCAGCATTTT
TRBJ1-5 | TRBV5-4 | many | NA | CASSLDSQPQHF | TGTGCCAGCAGCTTGGATAGTCAGCCCCAGCATTTT
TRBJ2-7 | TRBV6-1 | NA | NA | CASNERTLAGYEQYF | TGTGCCAGCAACGAAAGGACCCTAGCAGGTTACGAGCAGTACTTC
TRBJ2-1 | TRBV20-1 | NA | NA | CSARGGSYNEQFF | TGCAGTGCCAGGGGGGGCTCCTACAATGAGCAGTTCTTC
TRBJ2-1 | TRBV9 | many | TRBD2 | CASSSRTSGIRNEQFF | TGTGCCAGCAGCTCACGGACTAGCGGGATCCGGAATGAGCAGTTCTTC
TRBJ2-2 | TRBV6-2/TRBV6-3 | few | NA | CASSPIPGSPNTGELFF | TGTGCCAGCAGTCCGATACCCGGGAGCCCCAACACCGGGGAGCTGTTTTTT
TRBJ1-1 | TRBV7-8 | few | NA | CASREIGEAFF | TGTGCCAGCAGGGAGATCGGTGAAGCTTTCTTT
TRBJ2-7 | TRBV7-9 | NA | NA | CASSLGGTQYEQYF | TGTGCCAGCAGCTTAGGGGGTACACAGTACGAGCAGTACTTC
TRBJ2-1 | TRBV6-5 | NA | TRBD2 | CASSFEAGGGFSYNEQFF | TGTGCCAGCAGTTTTGAGGCGGGAGGGGGGTTCTCTTACAATGAGCAGTTCTTC
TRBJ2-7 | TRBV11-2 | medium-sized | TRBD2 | CASGLVDEQYF | TGTGCCAGCGGACTAGTTGACGAGCAGTACTTC
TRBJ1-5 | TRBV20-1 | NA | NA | CSAWDPGNQPQHF | TGCAGTGCTTGGGACCCAGGCAATCAGCCCCAGCATTTT
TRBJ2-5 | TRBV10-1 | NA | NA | CASSESGVIQYF | TGCGCCAGCAGTGAGTCGGGAGTTATCCAGTACTTC
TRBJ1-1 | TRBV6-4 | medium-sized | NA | CASSDTTVESGEAFF | TGTGCCAGCAGTGACACGACCGTGGAAAGTGGTGAAGCTTTCTTT
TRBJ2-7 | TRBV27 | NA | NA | CASRLQGGEEQYF | TGTGCCAGCAGACTCCAGGGGGGTGAAGAGCAGTACTTC
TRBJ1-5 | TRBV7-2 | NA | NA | CASSVDSNQPQHF | TGTGCCAGCAGCGTGGACAGTAATCAGCCCCAGCATTTT
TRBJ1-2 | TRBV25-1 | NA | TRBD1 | CASSEYEGAGYGYTF | TGTGCCAGCAGTGAGTACGAGGGGGCCGGCTATGGCTACACCTTC
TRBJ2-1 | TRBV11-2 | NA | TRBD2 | CASSFLTSRSGEQFF | TGTGCCAGCAGCTTTTTGACTAGCCGTAGTGGTGAGCAGTTCTTC
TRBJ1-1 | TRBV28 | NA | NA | CASSSNDYREGTEAFF | TGTGCCAGCAGTTCCAACGATTACAGGGAGGGGACTGAAGCTTTCTTT
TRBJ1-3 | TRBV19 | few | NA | CASSISTSGNTIYF | TGTGCCAGTAGTATATCTACCTCTGGAAACACCATATATTTT
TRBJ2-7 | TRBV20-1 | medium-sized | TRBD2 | CSALGLAGDSYEQYF | TGCAGTGCTTTGGGACTAGCGGGGGACTCCTACGAGCAGTACTTC
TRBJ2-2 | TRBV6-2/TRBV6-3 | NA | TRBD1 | CASRGTGTGELFF | TGTGCCAGCAGGGGGACAGGGACCGGGGAGCTGTTTTTT
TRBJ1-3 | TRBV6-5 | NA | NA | CASSYSGGAGNTIYF | TGTGCCAGCAGTTACTCGGGAGGGGCCGGAAACACCATATATTTT